Following are 29 T cell receptor beta chains from one sample sequenced in a study of response to subunit inactivated influenza vaccine. TCRdb re-called the RT-PCR reads with MiXCR, one entry per CDR3 protein. In the table there are about 530,000 distinct CDR3 sequences, under 15% of which are singletons. The specimen was PBMCs from blood, collected roughly 6 weeks after vaccination. These receptors were collected from a man in his fifties who received an inactivated influenza vaccine.

This clonotype was picked up a small number of times. The V call is TRBV6-1, the J call TRBJ2-7; possible D gene TRBD1, 5 bases. CDR1 and CDR2 from the germline V gene are MNHNS and SASEGT. The CDR3 extends over 13 amino acids. Trimming took 5 bases from V and 2 from J, leaving 10 bases between them. The CDR3 sequence is CASSQGFPYEQYF. The CDR3 bases are TGTGCCAGCAGTCAGGGATTTCCCTACGAGCAGTACTTC.

This clonotype was seen ten or more times. This chain connects TRBV5-5 to TRBJ2-3, with D perhaps being TRBD1 or TRBD2 (5 bases each). V was cut by 4 bases and J by 0 bases, with 12 bases left in between. The CDR3 spans 15 residues. Germline V gene lookup returns CDR1 SGHKS and CDR2 YYEKEE (reference sequence). This CDR3 reads CASSRDGTSTDTQYF. DNA of the CDR3: TGTGCCAGCAGCCGGGACGGAACTAGCACAGATACGCAGTATTTT.

V usage is TRBV7-2 and J usage is TRBJ2-7, with 11 bases matching TRBD1. From germline, CDR1 is SGHTA and CDR2 FQGNSA. This CDR3 comprises 15 residues. Trimming removed 1 base from V and 9 bases from J; junction bases left unmatched: 8. CDR3 in DNA: TGTGCCAGCAGCTTAGGAGCGGGACAGGGGGTCTGGCAGTACTTC. As protein: CASSLGAGQGVWQYF.

In its sample, this clonotype was seen many times. The chain couples TRBV4-2 to TRBJ2-5; D might be TRBD2 (7 bases). The CDR3 contains 14 residues. V was clipped by 0 bases and J by 5 bases, with 10 bases between them. CDR1 and CDR2 from the germline V gene are LGHNA and YNFKEQ. CDR3 region: CASSQDRGAETQYF. The CDR3 DNA sequence: TGTGCCAGCAGCCAAGATCGGGGGGCCGAGACCCAGTACTTC.

This chain joins TRBV20-1 and TRBJ2-7, with D perhaps matching TRBD1 or TRBD2 (5 bases each). The V and J ends lost 6 bases and 3 bases respectively, with 12 bases between them. This CDR3 has 12 residues. Germline V gives CDR1 DFQATT, CDR2 SNEGSKA (reference sequence). Here the CDR3 DNA reads TGCAGTGCAAGCGGACAAGTCTACGAGCAGTACTTC. It translates to CSASGQVYEQYF.

This clonotype came up many times. V usage is TRBV27 and J usage is TRBJ2-1; D is unclear. The CDR3 is made up of 15 amino acids. V dropped 5 bases and J dropped 1 base, with 12 bases sitting between them. Germline CDR1 and CDR2: MNHEY and SMNVEV (reference sequence). The CDR3 nucleotides read TGTGCCAGCAGTCTCGGATCACCGTCCTACAATGAGCAGTTCTTC. It is translated as CASSLGSPSYNEQFF.

This clonotype has at least ten counts. This chain connects TRBV29-1 to TRBJ2-7; 11 bases map to TRBD2. Germline CDR1 reads SQVTM; CDR2 reads ANQGSEA. This CDR3 spans 15 amino acids. Germline trimming cut 5 bases from V and 0 bases from J; bases unmatched to any gene: 6. The CDR3 DNA follows: TGCAGCGTTATTAGCGGGGGGGCTCTCTCCTACGAGCAGTACTTC. As protein: CSVISGGALSYEQYF.

V and J are TRBV30 and TRBJ2-3, with TRBD1 matching 9 bases. CDR1 and CDR2 (germline): GTSNPN, SVGIG (reference sequence). The CDR3 is 15 residues long. The V gene end was trimmed by 0 bases and the J gene end by 4 bases; junction bases not matched to a gene: 5. CDR3 amino acids: CAWSVLGQGSDTQYF. The CDR3 DNA follows: TGTGCCTGGAGTGTTTTGGGACAGGGCTCAGATACGCAGTATTTT.

This clonotype was found many times. The gene calls are TRBV10-3 and TRBJ2-3, with D perhaps TRBD1 (5 bases). The V gene lost 6 bases and the J gene lost 4 bases, with 17 bases spanning the gap. The CDR3 sequence is 15 residues long. The germline gives CDR1 ENHRY, CDR2 SYGVKD. CDR3 nucleotides: TGTGCCATCAGCCGTCAGGGTTCGGACGCAGATACGCAGTATTTT. Translating it yields CAISRQGSDADTQYF.

The chain has TRBV7-8 and TRBJ2-1; D is possibly TRBD1 (5 bases). The germline V and J ends were trimmed by 5 bases and 0 bases, with 8 bases remaining between them. This CDR3 contains 14 residues. Germline CDR1 SGHVS, CDR2 FQNEAQ. The CDR3 DNA reads as TGTGCCAGCAGCAACAGGAACTCCTACAATGAGCAGTTCTTC. This gives the protein CASSNRNSYNEQFF.

The CDR3: CASSESLGRTPKGEAFF. The CDR3 DNA reads TGTGCCAGCAGCGAATCGTTGGGGCGAACTCCCAAAGGGGAAGCTTTCTTT. This rearrangement joins TRBV5-6 to TRBJ1-1; weak D call: TRBD1 (5 bases). Germline V gene lookup returns CDR1 SGHDT and CDR2 YYEEEE. The CDR3 has 17 amino acids. Deletions cut 4 bases from V and 8 bases from J, with 27 bases between.

This clonotype has only a few counts. The J gene is TRBJ2-3, the V gene TRBV4-3; 11 bases are a match to TRBD2. The germline gives CDR1 LGHNA, CDR2 YSLEER. V dropped 4 bases and J dropped 6; count of bases not matched to a gene: 12. There are 17 residues in the CDR3. This chain's CDR3 is CASSPSSSGRAADTQYF. The CDR3 DNA is TGCGCCAGCAGCCCATCTAGTAGCGGGAGGGCCGCGGATACGCAGTATTTT.

This clonotype has a handful of counts. The V call is TRBV12-3 or TRBV12-4, the J call TRBJ2-2; 11 bases map to TRBD2. J lost 7 bases, V lost 4 bases, and 8 bases had no gene match. The CDR3 is 16 amino acids. The CDR3 loop is CASSSVSGGAGGELFF. The CDR3 DNA sequence: TGTGCCAGCAGTTCCGTTAGCGGGGGGGCCGGCGGGGAGCTGTTTTTT.

This clonotype was detected only a few times. This sequence joins TRBV3-1 and TRBJ2-2; possibly TRBD1 for D (5 bases). Germline V gene sequence: CDR1 LGHDT, CDR2 YNNKEL (reference sequence). V was cut by 4 bases and J by 0 bases, with 9 bases left in between. The CDR3 has 15 amino acids. The CDR3 nucleotides are TGTGCCAGCAGCCGGGGCGGAACGAACACCGGGGAGCTGTTTTTT. This encodes CASSRGGTNTGELFF.

V usage is TRBV20-1 and J usage is TRBJ2-7, with D perhaps TRBD1 (6 bases). The CDR3 extends over 16 amino acids. Trimming removed 0 bases at V and 6 bases at J, with 21 bases between. Germline V gene data show CDR1 as DFQATT and CDR2 as SNEGSKA (reference sequence). CDR3 nucleotides: TGCAGTGCTAGAGATTGGCGCGGGCAGGGGCGGCTCGAGCAGTACTTC. Protein sequence: CSARDWRGQGRLEQYF.

Ten or more counts support this clonotype. The chain joins TRBV20-1 to TRBJ2-5; D unclear. This CDR3 comprises 14 residues. Per germline, CDR1 DFQATT and CDR2 SNEGSKA (reference sequence). The V gene lost 3 bases and the J gene lost 2 bases, with 13 bases spanning the gap. The CDR3 spells CSARAPTGQETQYF. The CDR3 bases are TGCAGTGCTAGGGCCCCAACTGGACAAGAGACCCAGTACTTC.

This clonotype was detected a few times. V and J are TRBV6-2 or TRBV6-3 and TRBJ2-6; D call uncertain. V shed 3 bases and J shed 0 bases, with 6 bases lying between them. The CDR3 sequence is 15 residues long. Looked up from germline, CDR1 is MNHEY and CDR2 is SVGEGT. CDR3 amino acids: CASSYRGSGANVLTF. CDR3 coding DNA: TGTGCCAGCAGTTATCGCGGCTCTGGGGCCAACGTCCTGACTTTC.

V and J are TRBV29-1 and TRBJ2-7; D is possibly TRBD1 or TRBD2 (5 bases each). The CDR3 consists of 14 residues. CDR1 and CDR2 from the germline V gene are SQVTM and ANQGSEA. The V and J ends lost 2 bases and 2 bases respectively, with 13 bases between them. CDR3 protein: CSVEPRDGTYEQYF. CDR3 DNA sequence: TGCAGCGTTGAACCCCGGGACGGAACCTACGAGCAGTACTTC.

This clonotype has more than one count but fewer than ten. V and J are TRBV6-1 and TRBJ2-7; D is possibly TRBD2 (5 bases). The germline V gene has CDR1 MNHNS and CDR2 SASEGT. V gave up 6 bases and J gave up 0 bases, with 15 bases separating them. CDR3 length: 15 residues. For the CDR3, the DNA is TGTGCCAGCAGAGCAAGGGTGGGAGACTCCTACGAGCAGTACTTC. The encoded protein is CASRARVGDSYEQYF.

This sequence joins TRBV12-3 or TRBV12-4 and TRBJ1-5; D possibly corresponds to TRBD1 (5 bases). Trimming cost V 4 bases and J 6 bases, with 16 bases left between them. CDR3 length equals 15 residues. The CDR3 coding sequence is TGTGCCAGCAGTTCCTCCAGGGTGGGGGGTCAGCCCCAGCATTTT. It codes for CASSSSRVGGQPQHF.

Many counts were recorded for this clonotype. The chain links TRBV11-1 to TRBJ2-5, with D perhaps assigned TRBD1 or TRBD2 (5 bases each). CDR1 SGHAT and CDR2 FQDESV come from the germline V gene (reference sequence). V was pared by 2 bases and J by 5 bases, with 12 bases between. The CDR3 is 14 residues long. CDR3 nucleotides: TGTGCCAGCAGCTTAACAGGACTCACTGAGACCCAGTACTTC. It is translated as CASSLTGLTETQYF.

The sample holds a few counts of this clonotype. The genes are TRBV5-1 and TRBJ2-1; D is unclear. The CDR3 consists of 14 residues. CDR1 SGHRS and CDR2 YFSETQ come from the germline V gene. Trimming pared 5 bases from V and 5 bases from J, leaving 14 bases between. DNA for the CDR3: TGCGCCAGCAGTTTGAGCAACAGCCACAATGAGCAGTTCTTC. The encoded protein is CASSLSNSHNEQFF.

The rearrangement links TRBV12-3 or TRBV12-4 to TRBJ2-2; perhaps D is TRBD1 or TRBD2 (6 bases each). Deletions cut 6 bases from V and 7 bases from J, with 18 bases between. The CDR3 extends over 15 amino acids. The CDR3 bases are TGTGCCAGCAGCCCAATACTAGGAGGGGGCGGGGAGCTGTTTTTT. Encoded protein: CASSPILGGGGELFF.

This clonotype appeared a few times. The CDR3 nucleotides are TGCGCCAGCAGCCAAGGCGCCGGACGGCAGTTCTTC. Its translation is CASSQGAGRQFF. The rearrangement links TRBV4-3 to TRBJ2-1; no clear D. V dropped 1 base and J dropped 12 bases, with 10 bases sitting between them. Germline V gene sequence: CDR1 LGHNA, CDR2 YSLEER. The CDR3 is 12 residues long.

The V gene is TRBV7-8, the J gene TRBJ2-3; 14 nucleotides line up with TRBD2. Germline V gene sequence: CDR1 SGHVS, CDR2 FQNEAQ. The CDR3 length is 19 residues. The J segment lost 0 bases and the V segment lost 0 bases, leaving 5 bases of the junction unmatched. Here the CDR3 reads CASSLAGLAGATSTDTQYF. The CDR3 nucleotides are TGTGCCAGCAGCTTAGCGGGACTAGCGGGGGCTACTAGCACAGATACGCAGTATTTT.

The sample holds a few counts of this clonotype. The rearrangement uses TRBV12-3 or TRBV12-4 and TRBJ2-5; D possibly uses TRBD1 or TRBD2 (5 bases each). The CDR3 is 15 amino acids. V gave up 2 bases and J gave up 4 bases, with 14 bases separating them. CDR3 region: CASSLSQGRRETQYF. The CDR3 DNA reads as TGTGCCAGCAGTTTAAGCCAGGGACGGCGAGAGACCCAGTACTTC.

The rearrangement joins TRBV7-6 to TRBJ2-6; D perhaps matches TRBD2 (6 bases). Germline CDR1 SGHVS, CDR2 FNYEAQ. The CDR3 is 18 amino acids. V was trimmed by 5 bases and J by 0 bases, leaving 17 bases between them. CDR3 amino acids: CASSAGGDLLSGANVLTF. For the CDR3, the DNA is TGTGCCAGCAGCGCAGGAGGGGACCTCCTCTCTGGGGCCAACGTCCTGACTTTC.

The V gene is TRBV7-9, the J gene TRBJ2-5, with D unclear. CDR1 SEHNR and CDR2 FQNEAQ come from the germline V gene (reference sequence). The length of the CDR3 is 12 residues. V lost 1 base, J lost 4 bases, and 4 bases lay in between. The CDR3 DNA reads TGTGCCAGCAGCTTAGGTTTAGAGACCCAGTACTTC. Its translation is CASSLGLETQYF.

This clonotype appeared a few times. The rearrangement joins TRBV10-3 to TRBJ2-1; 8 nucleotides agree with TRBD2. The trim removed 4 bases at V and 4 bases at J, leaving 6 bases unmatched. The CDR3 consists of 15 residues. Germline lookup yields CDR1 ENHRY and CDR2 SYGVKD. The DNA for the CDR3 is TGTGCCATCAGTGGAGGGCTAGCGGGTTACAATGAGCAGTTCTTC. Its translation is CAISGGLAGYNEQFF.